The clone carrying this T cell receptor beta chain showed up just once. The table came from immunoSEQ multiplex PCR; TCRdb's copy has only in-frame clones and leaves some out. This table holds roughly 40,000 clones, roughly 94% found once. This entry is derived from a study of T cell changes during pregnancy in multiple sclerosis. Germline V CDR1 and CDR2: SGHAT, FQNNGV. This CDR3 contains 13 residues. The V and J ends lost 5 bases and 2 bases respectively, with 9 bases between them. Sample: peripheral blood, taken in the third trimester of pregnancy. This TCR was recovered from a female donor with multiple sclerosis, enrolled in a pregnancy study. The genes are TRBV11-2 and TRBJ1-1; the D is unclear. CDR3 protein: CASSPTGNTEAFF. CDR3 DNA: TGTGCCAGCAGCCCCACGGGAAACACTGAAGCTTTCTTT.